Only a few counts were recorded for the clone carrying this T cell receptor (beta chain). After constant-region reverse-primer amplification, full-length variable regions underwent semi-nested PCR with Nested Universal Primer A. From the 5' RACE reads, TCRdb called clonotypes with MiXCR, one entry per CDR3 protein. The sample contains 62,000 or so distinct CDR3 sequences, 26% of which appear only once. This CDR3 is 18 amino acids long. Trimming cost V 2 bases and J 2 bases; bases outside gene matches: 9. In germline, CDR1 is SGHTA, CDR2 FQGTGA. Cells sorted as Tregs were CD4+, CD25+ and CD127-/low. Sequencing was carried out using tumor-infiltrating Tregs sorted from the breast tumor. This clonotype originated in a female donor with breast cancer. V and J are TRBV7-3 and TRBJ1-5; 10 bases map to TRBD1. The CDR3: CASSLALTGGSGNQPQHF. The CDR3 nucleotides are TGTGCCAGCAGCTTAGCCTTGACAGGGGGCTCAGGCAATCAGCCCCAGCATTTT. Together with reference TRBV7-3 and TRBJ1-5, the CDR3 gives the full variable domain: GAGVSQTPSNKVTEKGKYVELRCDPISGHTALYWYRQSLGQGPEFLIYFQGTGAADDSGLPNDRFFAVRPEGSVSTLKIQRTERGDSAVYLCASSLALTGGSGNQPQHFGDGTRLSIL.